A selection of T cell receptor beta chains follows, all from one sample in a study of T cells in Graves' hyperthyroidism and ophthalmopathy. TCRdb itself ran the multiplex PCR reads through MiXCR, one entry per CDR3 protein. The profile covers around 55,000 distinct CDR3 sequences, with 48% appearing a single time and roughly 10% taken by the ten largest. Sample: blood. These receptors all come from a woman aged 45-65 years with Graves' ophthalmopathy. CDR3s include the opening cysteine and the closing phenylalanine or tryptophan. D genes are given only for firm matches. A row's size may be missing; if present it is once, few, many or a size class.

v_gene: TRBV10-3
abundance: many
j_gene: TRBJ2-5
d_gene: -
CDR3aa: CAISERGAQETQYF
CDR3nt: TGTGCCATCAGTGAGAGGGGGGCCCAAGAGACCCAGTACTTC

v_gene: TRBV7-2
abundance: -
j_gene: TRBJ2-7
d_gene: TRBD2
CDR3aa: CASSLLASGYSYEQYF
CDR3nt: TGTGCCAGCAGCCTGTTAGCTAGCGGGTACTCCTACGAGCAGTACTTC

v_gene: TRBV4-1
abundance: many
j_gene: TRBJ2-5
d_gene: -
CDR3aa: CASSQDPGQETQYF
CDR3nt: TGCGCCAGCAGCCAAGATCCAGGCCAAGAGACCCAGTACTTC

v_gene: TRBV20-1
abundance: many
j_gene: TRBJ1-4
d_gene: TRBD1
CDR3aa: CSAIGTATNEKLFF
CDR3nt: TGCAGTGCGATAGGGACAGCAACTAATGAAAAACTGTTTTTT

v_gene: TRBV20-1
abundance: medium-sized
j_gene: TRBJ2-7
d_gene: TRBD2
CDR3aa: CSSGLAGAEQYF
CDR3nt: TGCAGTTCGGGACTAGCGGGGGCCGAGCAGTACTTC

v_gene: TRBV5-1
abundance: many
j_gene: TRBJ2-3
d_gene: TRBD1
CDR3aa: CASSTGQGTTDTQYF
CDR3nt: TGCGCCAGCAGCACAGGACAGGGTACGACAGATACGCAGTATTTT

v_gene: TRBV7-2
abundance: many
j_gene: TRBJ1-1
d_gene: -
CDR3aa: CASSPARAGTEAFF
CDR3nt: TGTGCCAGCTCCCCGGCCCGGGCGGGCACTGAAGCTTTCTTT

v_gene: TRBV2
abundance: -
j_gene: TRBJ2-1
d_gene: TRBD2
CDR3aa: CASMITGTSGYNEQFF
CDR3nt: TGTGCCAGCATGATAACCGGGACTAGCGGTTACAATGAGCAGTTCTTC

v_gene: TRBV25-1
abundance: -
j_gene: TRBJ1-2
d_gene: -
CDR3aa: CASSARVRQSYGYTF
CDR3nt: TGTGCCAGCAGTGCTAGAGTCAGACAGTCCTATGGCTACACCTTC

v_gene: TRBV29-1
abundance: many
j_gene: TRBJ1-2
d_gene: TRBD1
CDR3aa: CSVEKGQGANGYTF
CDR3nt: TGCAGCGTTGAAAAAGGACAGGGGGCGAATGGCTACACCTTC

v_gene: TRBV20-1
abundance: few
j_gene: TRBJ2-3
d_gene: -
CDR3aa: CSATRDFRTDTQYF
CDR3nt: TGCAGTGCTACTCGGGACTTCCGCACAGATACGCAGTATTTT

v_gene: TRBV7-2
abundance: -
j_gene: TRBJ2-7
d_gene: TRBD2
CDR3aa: CASSQVLAGGGRYEQYF
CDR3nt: TGTGCCAGCAGCCAAGTGCTAGCGGGAGGGGGGCGCTACGAGCAGTACTTC

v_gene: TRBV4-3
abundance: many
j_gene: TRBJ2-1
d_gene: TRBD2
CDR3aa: CASSQEVQRELDEQFF
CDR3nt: TGCGCCAGCAGCCAAGAGGTCCAGCGGGAGTTGGATGAGCAGTTCTTC

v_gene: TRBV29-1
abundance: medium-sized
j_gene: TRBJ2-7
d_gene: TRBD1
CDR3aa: CSGQGAGEQYF
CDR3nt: TGCAGCGGTCAGGGGGCGGGGGAGCAGTACTTC

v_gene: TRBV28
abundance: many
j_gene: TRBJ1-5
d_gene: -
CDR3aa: CASSYRQYRVPQHF
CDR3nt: TGTGCCAGCAGTTACCGGCAGTACAGGGTGCCCCAGCATTTT

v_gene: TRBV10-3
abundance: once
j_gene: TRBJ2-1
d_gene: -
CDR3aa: CAISTPSYNEQFF
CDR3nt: TGTGCCATCAGTACCCCCTCCTACAATGAGCAGTTCTTC

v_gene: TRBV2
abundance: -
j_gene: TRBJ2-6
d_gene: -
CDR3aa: CASRDGASGANVLTF
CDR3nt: TGTGCCAGCAGGGACGGGGCCTCTGGGGCCAACGTCCTGACTTTC

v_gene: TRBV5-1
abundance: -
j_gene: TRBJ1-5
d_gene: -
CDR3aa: CASSSSSPQGGDTQHF
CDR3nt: TGCGCCAGCAGCTCGTCGAGTCCCCAGGGAGGAGATACGCAGCATTTT

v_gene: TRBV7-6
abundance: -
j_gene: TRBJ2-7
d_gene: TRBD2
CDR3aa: CASSLGGLAGDTGEQYF
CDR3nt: TGTGCCAGCAGCTTAGGGGGACTAGCGGGAGACACCGGGGAGCAGTACTTC

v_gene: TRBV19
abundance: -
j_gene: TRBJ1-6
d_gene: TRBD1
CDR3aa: CASTTGGSNDPNSPLHF
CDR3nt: TGTGCCAGTACTACAGGGGGAAGCAACGATCCCAATTCACCCCTCCACTTT